The next 29 T cell receptor beta chains were all read from a single sample in a study of T cells in Graves' hyperthyroidism and ophthalmopathy. Amplification targeted TCR beta CDR3 regions from RNA transcripts. HTBI primers were used for first-round RT-PCR of the TCR CDR3. In TCRdb, the multiplex PCR reads were re-called with MiXCR into one record per CDR3 protein. Of hundreds of thousands of distinct CDR3 sequences listed, approximately 15% are singletons. Sequences were obtained from blood. The receptors were sampled from a woman aged 45 to 65 with Graves' ophthalmopathy.

At least ten counts were recorded for this clonotype. The chain is built from TRBV7-8 and TRBJ2-5; 7 bases match TRBD2. Germline V gene data show CDR1 as SGHVS and CDR2 as FQNEAQ. The CDR3 is 14 amino acids. The trim removed 4 bases at V and 12 bases at J, leaving 14 bases unmatched. The CDR3 reads CASSSPRDYGLKYF. In nucleotides, the CDR3 is TGTGCCAGCAGCTCCCCGCGGGACTACGGGTTAAAGTACTTC.

The CDR3 loop reads CSARGTGTGSFKGGDTEAFF. Written as DNA, the CDR3 is TGCAGTGCTAGAGGGACGGGGACAGGGTCTTTTAAAGGTGGAGACACTGAAGCTTTCTTT. The chain recombines TRBV20-1 with TRBJ1-1; the match to TRBD1 covers 9 bases. This CDR3 contains 20 residues. With V trimmed by 1 base and J by 3 bases, 21 bases remained unmatched. CDR1 is DFQATT and CDR2 is SNEGSKA in the germline V gene (reference sequence).

This clonotype was seen repeatedly, ten times or more. The chain employs TRBV28 and TRBJ1-4; 9 nucleotides line up with TRBD1. CDR1 and CDR2 from the germline V gene are MDHEN and SYDVKM. V dropped 6 bases and J dropped 7; count of bases not matched to a gene: 9. The length of the CDR3 is 15 residues. CDR3 in amino acids: CASSTLRQGGEKLFF. The DNA of the CDR3 is TGTGCCAGCAGCACTTTAAGACAGGGGGGTGAAAAACTGTTTTTT.

This clonotype appeared many times. The V gene is TRBV6-1, the J gene TRBJ2-7, with 7 bases matching TRBD1. The germline V gene has CDR1 MNHNS and CDR2 SASEGT. V was clipped by 0 bases and J by 3 bases; unmatched bases: 5. The CDR3 is 15 residues long. CDR3 DNA: TGTGCCAGCAGTGAAGCTTCCGGGACAGTCTACGAGCAGTACTTC. Translation gives CASSEASGTVYEQYF.

This clonotype was found many times. The chain has TRBV28 and TRBJ2-3; D unclear. The CDR3 is made up of 15 amino acids. V shed 2 bases and J shed 0 bases, with 9 bases lying between them. Germline CDR1 and CDR2: MDHEN and SYDVKM. CDR3 bases: TGTGCCAGCAGTTTAAGGACGGGTAGCACAGATACGCAGTATTTT. This sequence encodes CASSLRTGSTDTQYF.

This clonotype was found a few times. V and J are TRBV4-3 and TRBJ1-6; D not resolved. Deletions cut 0 bases from V and 5 bases from J, with 8 bases between. The CDR3 extends over 15 amino acids. CDR1 LGHNA and CDR2 YSLEER come from the germline V gene. Written as DNA, the CDR3 is TGCGCCAGCAGCCAAGATTCCGGGGATAATTCACCCCTCCACTTT. This translates into CASSQDSGDNSPLHF.

The rearrangement links TRBV10-3 to TRBJ1-5; 8 bases fit TRBD1. Per germline, CDR1 ENHRY and CDR2 SYGVKD. The V segment lost 6 bases and the J segment 1 base; nucleotides outside the gene matches: 5. The length of the CDR3 is 15 residues. The CDR3 region has the DNA TGTGCCATCAGGGCGACAGGGGAAAGCAATCAGCCCCAGCATTTT. Its translation: CAIRATGESNQPQHF.

In its sample, this clonotype was seen many times. The V call is TRBV6-1, the J call TRBJ1-6; 7 bases fit TRBD1. V gave up 7 bases and J gave up 7 bases; unmatched junction bases: 4. Germline V gene sequence: CDR1 MNHNS, CDR2 SASEGT. The CDR3 is made up of 13 amino acids. The DNA for the CDR3 is TGTGCCAGCACCCGGGACAGCAATTCACCCCTCCACTTT. Its translation is CASTRDSNSPLHF.

A few counts support this clonotype. This chain joins TRBV5-1 and TRBJ2-1, with D unresolved. V was clipped by 0 bases and J by 3 bases, with 10 bases between them. Germline assignment: CDR1 SGHRS and CDR2 YFSETQ. The CDR3 is 15 amino acids. CDR3 sequence: CASSLGTRNYNEQFF. Here the CDR3 DNA reads TGCGCCAGCAGCTTGGGCACCCGAAACTACAATGAGCAGTTCTTC.

The table lists this clonotype with many counts. V and J are TRBV2 and TRBJ2-2; TRBD2 matches at 11 bases. J was trimmed by 0 bases and V by 6 bases; bases with no gene match: 3. Germline V gene data show CDR1 as SNHLY and CDR2 as FYNNEI. The CDR3 has 16 residues. CDR3 sequence (DNA): TGTGCCAGCAGGATGGGACTAGCGGCGAACACCGGGGAGCTGTTTTTT. It specifies CASRMGLAANTGELFF. Using reference TRBV2 and TRBJ2-2 for the parts outside the CDR3, the full variable domain is EPEVTQTPSHQVTQMGQEVILRCVPISNHLYFYWYRQILGQKVEFLVSFYNNEISEKSEIFDDQFSVERPDGSNFTLKIRSTKLEDSAMYFCASRMGLAANTGELFFGEGSRLTVL.

The CDR3 protein is CASTRTGVMSSYNEQFF. The CDR3, as DNA: TGTGCCAGCACCCGGACAGGGGTGATGAGCTCCTACAATGAGCAGTTCTTC. The V call is TRBV2, the J call TRBJ2-1; 9 nucleotides line up with TRBD1. In germline, CDR1 is SNHLY, CDR2 FYNNEI. This CDR3 has 17 residues. After removal of 7 bases from V and 0 bases from J, the junction contained 10 bases not matched to a gene.

The sample holds many counts of this clonotype. The chain joins TRBV5-6 to TRBJ2-5; 14 positions agree with TRBD2. Germline V gene lookup returns CDR1 SGHDT and CDR2 YYEEEE. The CDR3 is 17 amino acids. V trimming: 4 bases; J trimming: 5 bases; junction bases outside the gene matches: 10. CDR3 region: CASSSPGLAGEGETQYF. DNA of the CDR3: TGTGCCAGCAGCAGCCCGGGACTAGCGGGAGAGGGGGAGACCCAGTACTTC.

This clonotype was seen a single time. The J gene is TRBJ2-7, the V gene TRBV20-1; D is possibly TRBD1 or TRBD2 (7 bases each). Germline CDR1 DFQATT, CDR2 SNEGSKA (reference sequence). The CDR3 runs to 13 residues. Trimming removed 4 bases from V and 2 bases from J, with 12 bases in between. CDR3 nucleotides: TGCAGTGCTACAGGGGGGGCGGCCTACGAGCAGTACTTC. Its translation is CSATGGAAYEQYF.

There are a few counts of this clonotype. V usage is TRBV6-1 and J usage is TRBJ2-7; D is unclear. CDR3 length equals 13 residues. Between the trimmed V and J ends, which lost 6 bases and 3 bases, there was a span of 12 bases. Germline V CDR1 and CDR2: MNHNS, SASEGT. CDR3 loop: CASSQTDDYEQYF. CDR3 DNA: TGTGCCAGCAGCCAAACGGACGACTACGAGCAGTACTTC.

This clonotype has a count of ten or more. The chain recombines TRBV20-1 with TRBJ2-2; D may match TRBD1 or TRBD2 (5 bases each). The length of the CDR3 is 16 residues. The germline V and J ends were trimmed by 1 base and 0 bases, with 12 bases remaining between them. Germline V gives CDR1 DFQATT, CDR2 SNEGSKA (reference sequence). DNA of the CDR3: TGCAGTGCTAGAGTCCGGGGCTTAGCGAACACCGGGGAGCTGTTTTTT. The encoded protein is CSARVRGLANTGELFF.

The V gene is TRBV27, the J gene TRBJ2-7, with 9 bases fitting TRBD1. Germline values: CDR1 MNHEY, CDR2 SMNVEV (reference sequence). J was trimmed by 7 bases and V by 8 bases; bases with no gene match: 12. This CDR3 has 14 amino acids. The DNA of the CDR3 is TGTGCCAGCGCCCCCGGGACAGGGAATTATGAGCAGTACTTC. Protein product: CASAPGTGNYEQYF.

The sample holds many counts of this clonotype. This sequence joins TRBV20-1 and TRBJ2-3, with 10 nucleotides matching TRBD2. Germline V gene data show CDR1 as DFQATT and CDR2 as SNEGSKA (reference sequence). The CDR3 extends over 16 amino acids. V trimming: 1 base; J trimming: 6 bases; junction bases outside the gene matches: 10. CDR3 nucleotide sequence: TGCAGTGCTAGAGGACTAGCGGGCTCCCGTGTGGATACGCAGTATTTT. This codes for CSARGLAGSRVDTQYF.

The chain couples TRBV7-3 to TRBJ2-1; 8 bases are a match to TRBD2. V lost 8 bases, J lost 9 bases, and 6 bases stayed unmatched. CDR1 is SGHTA, CDR2 FQGTGA, per germline. This CDR3 has 12 amino acids. This CDR3 is CASRGAGGEQFF. In nucleotides, the CDR3 is TGTGCCAGCCGGGGCGCGGGGGGTGAGCAGTTCTTC.

The chain has TRBV20-1 and TRBJ2-4; 7 bases map to TRBD2. Trimming removed 5 bases from V and 3 bases from J; junction bases left unmatched: 7. CDR1 DFQATT and CDR2 SNEGSKA come from the germline V gene (reference sequence). This CDR3 region has 14 residues. DNA for the CDR3: TGCAGTGCTCCCACCTGGGGGGGCAAAAACATTCAGTACTTC. Translation: CSAPTWGGKNIQYF.

This clonotype came up a few times. This chain connects TRBV7-6 to TRBJ2-2, with D maybe TRBD2 (6 bases). This CDR3 has 17 residues. The V end was cut by 0 bases, the J end by 7 bases, with 18 bases between. Germline V lookup: CDR1 SGHVS, CDR2 FNYEAQ. This chain's CDR3 is CASSLAGLRTKNGELFF. The CDR3 coding sequence is TGTGCCAGCAGCTTAGCCGGCCTACGGACTAAGAACGGGGAGCTGTTTTTT.

The V gene is TRBV20-1, the J gene TRBJ1-5, with TRBD1 as a possible D gene (5 bases). Trimming cost V 5 bases and J 5 bases, with 16 bases left between them. This CDR3 spans 14 amino acids. Germline CDR1 reads DFQATT; CDR2 reads SNEGSKA (reference sequence). CDR3: CSAPQATGDQPQHF. The CDR3 bases are TGCAGTGCTCCGCAGGCTACAGGAGATCAGCCCCAGCATTTT.

This clonotype was observed a few times. The chain employs TRBV7-2 and TRBJ2-4; D gene ambiguous. Trimming shortened V by 4 bases and J by 3 bases, and 4 bases separated the two germline ends. This CDR3 spans 12 amino acids. Germline-derived CDR1 and CDR2 are SGHTA and FQGNSA. The CDR3 DNA sequence: TGTGCCAGCAGCTCTAACAAAAACATTCAGTACTTC. The encoded protein is CASSSNKNIQYF.

This clonotype occurred a few times. The chain couples TRBV9 to TRBJ2-3, with 10 positions matching TRBD2. CDR3 length: 17 amino acids. V shed 2 bases, J shed 4 bases, and the junction held 10 bases outside the gene matches. Germline V lookup: CDR1 SGDLS, CDR2 YYNGEE. Here the CDR3 DNA reads TGTGCCAGCAGCGTCAGACTAGCGGGCGTGGATCCAGATACGCAGTATTTT. Translating gives CASSVRLAGVDPDTQYF.

This clonotype was detected many times. The chain carries TRBV30 and TRBJ1-1, with 8 bases lining up with TRBD1. V shed 5 bases and J 9 bases; nucleotides not matched to a gene: 5. Germline values: CDR1 GTSNPN, CDR2 SVGIG (reference sequence). The CDR3 covers 11 residues. This chain's CDR3 is CAWYRQGKAFF. The CDR3 coding sequence is TGTGCCTGGTACCGACAGGGGAAAGCTTTCTTT.

This clonotype has a count of ten or more. V usage is TRBV27 and J usage is TRBJ2-1, with D maybe TRBD1 (5 bases). CDR3 length: 15 amino acids. V was pared by 5 bases and J by 6 bases, with 17 bases between. Germline assignment: CDR1 MNHEY and CDR2 SMNVEV (reference sequence). The CDR3 reads CASSAGRSRFNEQFF. The CDR3 nucleotides are TGTGCCAGCAGTGCAGGGCGTTCGAGGTTCAATGAGCAGTTCTTC.

The genes are TRBV18 and TRBJ2-7, with D tentatively TRBD1 (6 bases). This CDR3 has 14 amino acids. V shed 9 bases and J shed 3 bases, with 18 bases lying between them. Germline values: CDR1 KGHSH, CDR2 LQKENI. CDR3 sequence reads: CASQRDRQDYEQYF. CDR3 sequence (DNA): TGTGCCAGTCAAAGAGACAGACAGGACTACGAGCAGTACTTC.

There are many counts of this clonotype. The chain employs TRBV24-1 and TRBJ2-1; perhaps D is TRBD1 or TRBD2 (5 bases each). With 4 bases removed from V and 8 bases from J, the gap between germline ends came to 20 bases. Germline loops: CDR1 KGHDR, CDR2 SFDVKD. This CDR3 comprises 16 residues. Written as DNA, the CDR3 is TGTGCCACCAGTGAAAAGGGCTTGAGGGGTGATCATGAGCAGTTCTTC. Encoded protein: CATSEKGLRGDHEQFF.

The chain combines TRBV5-5 with TRBJ1-5, with a possible D match to TRBD1 (6 bases). Per the germline V gene, CDR1 is SGHKS and CDR2 is YYEKEE (reference sequence). The V gene lost 0 bases and the J gene lost 0 bases, with 10 bases spanning the gap. The length of the CDR3 is 16 residues. The CDR3: CASSLGTEYSNQPQHF. CDR3 in DNA: TGTGCCAGCAGCTTGGGGACAGAATATAGCAATCAGCCCCAGCATTTT.

This clonotype was detected only a few times. This sequence joins TRBV24-1 and TRBJ2-2; unclear D gene. There are 13 residues in the CDR3. The V and J ends lost 4 bases and 9 bases respectively, with 11 bases between them. Germline CDR1 and CDR2: KGHDR and SFDVKD. CDR3 in DNA: TGTGCCACCAGTGAACCTCCCGTACGGGAGCTGTTTTTT. Translating it yields CATSEPPVRELFF.